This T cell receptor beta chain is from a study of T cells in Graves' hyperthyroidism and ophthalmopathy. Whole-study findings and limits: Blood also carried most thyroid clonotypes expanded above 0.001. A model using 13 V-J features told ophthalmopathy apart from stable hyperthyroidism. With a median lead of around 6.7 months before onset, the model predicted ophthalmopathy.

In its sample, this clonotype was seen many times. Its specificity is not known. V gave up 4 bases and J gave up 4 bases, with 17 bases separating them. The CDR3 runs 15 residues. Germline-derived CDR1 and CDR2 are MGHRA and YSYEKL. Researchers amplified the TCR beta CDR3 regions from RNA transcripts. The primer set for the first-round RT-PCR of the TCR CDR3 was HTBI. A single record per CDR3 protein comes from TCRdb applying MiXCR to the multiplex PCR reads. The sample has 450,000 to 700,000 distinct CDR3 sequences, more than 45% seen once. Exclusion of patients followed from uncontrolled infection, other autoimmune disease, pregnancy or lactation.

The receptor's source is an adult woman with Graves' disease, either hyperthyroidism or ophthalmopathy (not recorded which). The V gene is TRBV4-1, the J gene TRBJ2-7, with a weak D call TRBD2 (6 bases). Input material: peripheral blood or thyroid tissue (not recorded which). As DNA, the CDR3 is TGCGCCAGCAGCCCTCGTGCGGGGCCACCATACGAGCAGTACTTC. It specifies CASSPRAGPPYEQYF.